This TCR beta chain was sequenced during a study of T cell responses to AZD1222 COVID-19 vaccine (dated by TCRdb to about 2021). General notes on the study: Because spike-specific TCR depth and breadth did not differ between the two schedules, AZD1222 recipients who got a second dose at roughly 4 weeks were pooled with those who got a second dose at roughly 12 weeks. A total of approximately 230 trial participants underwent TCR sequencing, of whom some 210 received two doses of AZD1222 and some 25 received two doses of the MenACWY control vaccine. Trial participants were enrolled by age into 18-55, 56-69 and 70-plus year subgroups, with about 150, 28 and 57 TCR-sequenced participants respectively. Broad study findings and their caveats: The whole spike protein was spanned by vaccine-associated CD4 TCRs, and dominant responses were seen in regions 160-218 and 743-854. The 56-69-year group was small, and its depth increase did not reach significance, likely because of low power. Reportedly, close to half of the unique spike-specific TCRs recognized epitopes lying outside the regions that are mutated in the B.1.351 and B.1.1.7 variants. A significant rise in spike-specific TCR breadth and depth was observed after two AZD1222 doses relative to day 0 and relative to MenACWY recipients. Because no day 14 peak-response samples were available, the repertoires could be characterized only after the peak T cell response. Participants were mostly white British, with more females than males. The authors suggested clonal diversity may have been underestimated. Conclusions about previously exposed vaccinees were limited because only six AZD1222 recipients were SARS-CoV-2 seropositive at baseline.

The CDR3 regions of human TCRbeta chains were subjected to immunosequencing. The original pipeline was this. TCRs in the repertoires were matched against a reference library of SARS-CoV-2-specific TCRs that had been generated with the MIRA antigen-specificity platform. Breadth meant the fraction of unique TCRs that were SARS-CoV-2-associated, whereas depth meant the fraction of total T cells that were SARS-CoV-2-associated. Each spike-specific TCR was assigned to its reactive spike region and to a CD4 or CD8 class using the MIRA data. Log10-transformed breadth and depth values were compared by one-way ANOVA with Sidak's multiple comparisons tests. As stored in TCRdb, this immuneACCESS dataset retains in-frame rearrangements with V and J assigned. A fraction of the clones does not appear; measured against another copy, unresolved V genes explain less than half of the discrepancy, and the remainder lacks a known reason. The D gene and trimming were derived from the DNA, and the V and J assignments and clone size from that table. The sample table lists about 140,000 clones, around 90% of them with a count of one. The ten largest clonotypes hold roughly 2.8% of the sample.

V lost 3 bases and J lost 6 bases, and the count of bases not matched to a germline gene is 10. The CDR3 has 15 amino acids, counting the end cysteine and phenylalanine. CDR3 DNA is the only sequence kept; it has 45 bases, read in frame from the first base. Via the germline V gene (reference sequence), CDR1 is SGHNT and CDR2 YYREEE. Remarks on this clone: The antigen it binds to is not known. Base qualities are not provided; no much larger clone lies one nucleotide away.

The sample's time point, from its label and the paper: baseline before first vaccination. Vaccinee samples came from UK trials COV001 and COV002, including a single-blind randomized controlled phase 2/3 trial of AZD1222 (ChAdOx1 nCoV-19) in healthy adults. For TCRbeta chain sequencing, PBMC samples from trial participants were taken at day 0 and at day 28 after the second dose. The chain links TRBV5-4 with TRBJ1-1; TRBD1 lines up with 8 middle nucleotides. This TCR derives from an adult in good health. The input for sequencing was peripheral blood, taken on day 0 of AZD1222 vaccination. This receptor has the CDR3 CASSWRQGARSEAFF. DNA sequence: TGTGCCAGCAGCTGGAGGCAGGGGGCGCGTTCTGAAGCTTTCTTT.